The 13 T cell receptor beta chains in this list originate from one sample, sequenced in a study of T cells expressing NK-cell markers. Each CDR3 protein gets one entry in TCRdb, which reprocessed the 5' RACE reads and gives no DNA. The sample holds about 260,000 distinct CDR3 sequences. The sample consisted of blood T cells: a sorted CD56 or NKG2C T cell subset, CD4+ or CD8+ T cells, or bulk PBMC T cells (not recorded which). The receptors stem from a woman aged 18-70 years in good health.

V and J are TRBV20-1 and TRBJ1-4; TCRdb outputs TRBD1, but without DNA this stays unchecked. Germline V gene lookup returns CDR1 DFQATT and CDR2 SNEGSKA (reference sequence). The CDR3 is made up of 17 amino acids. This CDR3 is CSATGAEIPSTNEKLFF.

The chain has TRBV29-1 and TRBJ2-1; there is no DNA to check the TCRdb D call of TRBD2. In germline, CDR1 is SQVTM, CDR2 ANQGSEA. This CDR3 spans 13 amino acids. Here the CDR3 reads CSVRLGGGDEQFF.

The chain is built from TRBV3-1 and TRBJ2-7; TCRdb lists TRBD2, though no DNA is available to test this call. Germline V gives CDR1 LGHDT, CDR2 YNNKEL (reference sequence). This CDR3 comprises 14 residues. The CDR3 protein is CASRQTGTSYEQYF.

The chain recombines TRBV6-4 with TRBJ2-6. The CDR3 totals 14 residues. Germline loops: CDR1 MRHNA, CDR2 SNTAGT. CDR3: CASSRTSGANVLTF.

The chain links TRBV29-1 to TRBJ2-3; checking the TCRdb D call of TRBD2 is not possible without DNA. The V gene's germline CDR1 is SQVTM and CDR2 ANQGSEA. The CDR3 is made up of 13 amino acids. The CDR3 here is CSVGGRSTDTQYF.

V usage is TRBV6-1 and J usage is TRBJ1-4. The CDR3 consists of 15 residues. Germline-derived CDR1 and CDR2 are MNHNS and SASEGT. The CDR3 loop is CASIPAGSYDEKLFF.

This chain joins TRBV29-1 and TRBJ2-7. Germline V CDR1 and CDR2: SQVTM, ANQGSEA. This CDR3 has 13 amino acids. The CDR3 loop is CSVYREHPYEQYF.

This CDR3 is CASSRLGQVVAGELFF. The V call is TRBV5-6, the J call TRBJ2-2; with no DNA, the TCRdb D assignment of TRBD1 cannot be verified. Germline CDR1 reads SGHDT; CDR2 reads YYEEEE. This CDR3 contains 16 residues. The variable domain in full, with the rest retrieved from reference TRBV5-6 and TRBJ2-2, is DAGVTQSPTHLIKTRGQQVTLRCSPKSGHDTVSWYQQALGQGPQFIFQYYEEEERQRGNFPDRFSGHQFPNYSSELNVNALLLGDSALYLCASSRLGQVVAGELFFGEGSRLTVL.

The rearrangement uses TRBV2 and TRBJ1-5; as DNA is missing, the TRBD1 call by TCRdb cannot be tested. The CDR3 is made up of 16 amino acids. Germline CDR1 reads SNHLY; CDR2 reads FYNNEI. CDR3 sequence: CASSGGPGKSDQPQHF.

The chain has TRBV10-3 and TRBJ2-1; TCRdb reports TRBD1, a call that lacks DNA to check it against. CDR1 is ENHRY, CDR2 SYGVKD, per germline. CDR3 length equals 15 residues. The CDR3 loop reads CAISGGQTFYNEQFF.

This chain joins TRBV2 and TRBJ2-3; without DNA, the TCRdb call of TRBD2 cannot be checked. This CDR3 has 15 residues. Germline V CDR1 and CDR2: SNHLY, FYNNEI. This CDR3 reads CASSVWTSPRQTQYF.

The V call is TRBV30, the J call TRBJ2-3; TCRdb outputs TRBD2, but without DNA this stays unchecked. Germline CDR1 is GTSNPN and CDR2 is SVGIG (reference sequence). The CDR3 totals 17 residues. The CDR3 reads CAWSLFRASGRADTQYF.

The V gene is TRBV4-3, the J gene TRBJ1-2. The germline V gene encodes CDR1 LGHNA and CDR2 YSLEER. The CDR3 sequence is 15 residues long. CDR3 loop: CASSQGLGINYGYTF.